The rows below give T cell receptor beta chains drawn from one sample of a study of T-cell reconstitution after alpha-beta-depleted transplantation in children. In TCRdb, the PCR reads were re-called with MiXCR into one record per CDR3 protein. The sample consists of roughly 200,000 distinct CDR3 sequences, about 7% of them appearing once. Source: PBMCs, taken before TCRalphabeta/CD19-depleted stem cell transplant. The receptor source for this set is a boy aged 2 to 10 with acute lymphoblastic leukemia, due to receive a stem cell transplant. Both conserved end residues are part of each CDR3.

TRBJ2-5 | TRBV20-1 | CSAPSVPQETQYF
TRBJ2-7 | TRBV2 | CASRTGTPAYEQYF
TRBJ2-5 | TRBV20-1 | CSAPTSGRETQYF
TRBJ1-5 | TRBV15 | CATSGYTGGDPQPQHF
TRBJ2-1 | TRBV29-1 | CSVALTGKSSYNEQFF
TRBJ2-7 | TRBV5-1 | CASSSLDYEQYF
TRBJ2-5 | TRBV6-1 | CATQMVVAGQETQYF
TRBJ2-5 | TRBV7-2 | CASSLYSGKETQYF
TRBJ2-1 | TRBV7-2 | CASSLLAGGHNEQFF
TRBJ1-2 | TRBV7-2 | CASSYLDDRVNGYTF
TRBJ2-2 | TRBV12-3/TRBV12-4 | CAFGTGIGELFF
TRBJ2-7 | TRBV20-1 | CSARESGGIYEQYF
TRBJ2-3 | TRBV7-2 | CASSLQAGGADTQYF
TRBJ2-1 | TRBV11-3 | CASSLLLAGAYNEQFF
TRBJ2-1 | TRBV28 | CASSFGVYEQFF
TRBJ2-7 | TRBV28 | CASPKGTGVDEQYF
TRBJ1-4 | TRBV11-2 | CASSLLRGWDEKLFF
TRBJ1-6 | TRBV3-1 | CASSQAGAGVESPLHF
TRBJ2-5 | TRBV6-5 | CASSWVAGVGQETQYF
TRBJ2-5 | TRBV5-1 | CASSLASGEETQYF
TRBJ2-7 | TRBV28 | CASSARVRSSYEQYF
TRBJ2-3 | TRBV25-1 | CASSEAGFTDTQYF
TRBJ1-2 | TRBV20-1 | CSAPGQTYGYTF
TRBJ1-5 | TRBV12-3/TRBV12-4 | CASSFDRYNQPQHF
TRBJ1-2 | TRBV28 | CASSLWTGEAYGYTF
TRBJ2-5 | TRBV18 | CASSPPPDRAWKTQYF
TRBJ2-2 | TRBV5-1 | CARWTGETGELFF
TRBJ2-1 | TRBV4-3 | CASSQDRGRDNEQFF
TRBJ1-1 | TRBV6-5 | CASNSLRTGNTEAFF
TRBJ2-7 | TRBV28 | CASSLVGTVGYEQYF
TRBJ2-7 | TRBV20-1 | CSAREMSGAPSSYEQYF
TRBJ1-5 | TRBV29-1 | CSASGADQPQHF
TRBJ2-1 | TRBV6-2/TRBV6-3 | CASRLFPRDSSEQFF
TRBJ1-1 | TRBV29-1 | CSVGGGPNTEAFF
TRBJ2-1 | TRBV9 | CASSVENRGNEQFF
TRBJ1-1 | TRBV28 | CASSTGQLNPEAFF
TRBJ2-7 | TRBV7-9 | CASSLEGSRDEQYF
TRBJ2-4 | TRBV28 | CASSLPGRVKNIQYF
TRBJ1-1 | TRBV10-3 | CALSLSGLQGMNTEAFF
TRBJ2-3 | TRBV21-1 | CASSNNGETDTQYF
TRBJ2-2 | TRBV5-1 | CASSGTGVNTGELFF
TRBJ1-5 | TRBV4-1 | CAISQDLGQPQHF
TRBJ2-1 | TRBV7-8 | CASSPPTGINEQFF
TRBJ2-1 | TRBV5-1 | CASSLQSGGINNEQFF
TRBJ2-2 | TRBV4-2 | CASSPESPGAGALTGELFF
TRBJ2-3 | TRBV12-5 | CASGFSSRDRGTDTQYF
TRBJ2-7 | TRBV27 | CASSFAYPDGGQYF
TRBJ1-1 | TRBV12-3/TRBV12-4 | CASSPQGAGNTEAFF